This T cell receptor (beta chain) came from a study of T cells in Graves' hyperthyroidism and ophthalmopathy. Patients affected by ophthalmopathy presented a Clinical Activity Score of at least 3, a NOSPECS grade of at least 4, and disease duration below 3 months. Uncontrolled infection, other autoimmune disease, pregnancy or lactation barred patients from enrollment. The diagnoses drew upon clinical symptoms, serum thyroxine and TRAb, thyroid ultrasound and orbital computed tomography. Regions amplified from RNA transcripts were the TCR beta CDR3 regions. The primer set for the first-round RT-PCR of the TCR CDR3 was HTBI. MiXCR was run by TCRdb on the multiplex PCR reads, yielding one entry per CDR3 protein. Among hundreds of thousands of distinct CDR3 sequences listed, roughly 15% were seen once. The CDR3 totals 16 residues. CDR1 SGHTA and CDR2 FQGTGA come from the germline V gene. J was trimmed by 0 bases and V by 5 bases; bases with no gene match: 7.

This clonotype was detected a few times. Its target is unknown. Study-level points and caveats: Ophthalmopathy stood apart from stable hyperthyroidism in a 13 V-J model.

The chain is built from TRBV7-3 and TRBJ1-3, with 7 bases matching TRBD1. The material sequenced was blood. This receptor was identified in a woman aged 55-70 years with Graves' ophthalmopathy. CDR3 bases: TGTGCCAGCAGCCGAACAGGGGCCGGCTCTGGAAACACCATATATTTT. Residues: CASSRTGAGSGNTIYF. Drawing the rest from reference TRBV7-3 and TRBJ1-3, the complete variable domain is GAGVSQTPSNKVTEKGKYVELRCDPISGHTALYWYRQSLGQGPEFLIYFQGTGAADDSGLPNDRFFAVRPEGSVSTLKIQRTERGDSAVYLCASSRTGAGSGNTIYFGEGSWLTVV.